This TCR beta chain was sequenced for a study of blood T cell repertoires in COVID-19. Background on the study: The origin of the acute and convalescent COVID-19 samples was the United States, Italy and Spain. Nucleic acid was either cDNA or gDNA, and it came from T cells, B-cell-depleted T cells, or PBMCs.

The junction had 9 bases not matched to a gene; V was cut back by 6 bases and J by 5 bases. This CDR3 has 15 amino acids. CDR1 and CDR2 (germline): LNHDA, SQIVND (reference sequence). Grouping used clinical history reported by participants in a survey and questionnaire. Original methodology: Reference gene primer amplification in the assay estimated nucleated cell counts. The table came from immunoSEQ multiplex PCR; TCRdb's copy has only in-frame clones and leaves some out. That table gives V, J and clone size, and the DNA gave D and trimming. Among hundreds of thousands of clones listed, 85% were seen once.

The receptor was isolated from a woman aged 25 to 45 who had been exposed to COVID-19. The sequenced sample was PBMCs or T cells enriched from blood (not recorded which). V and J are TRBV19 and TRBJ1-4, with 7 bases lining up with TRBD1. For the CDR3, the DNA is TGTGCCAGTAGGGGGCCCGGGACAGACAATGAAAAACTGTTTTTT. Translation: CASRGPGTDNEKLFF.